One and the same sample provided the 12 T cell receptor beta chains below, sequenced in a study of cytomegalovirus exposure and HLA in healthy donors. The PCR employed 60 Vbeta primers together with 13 Jbeta primers. The table came from immunoSEQ multiplex PCR; TCRdb's copy has only in-frame clones and leaves some out. The sample holds roughly 120,000 clones. The sample consisted of PBMCs. The receptors derive from a middle-aged man in good health and CMV-seronegative.

This rearrangement joins TRBV19 to TRBJ1-1; 8 bases map to TRBD1. Looked up from germline, CDR1 is LNHDA and CDR2 is SQIVND (reference sequence). The CDR3 runs to 18 residues. V was pared by 5 bases and J by 0 bases, with 14 bases of the junction left unmatched. The DNA for the CDR3 is TGTGCCAGTAGTTCCACCCCAACCACGACAGGGGTGAACACTGAAGCTTTCTTT. Protein: CASSSTPTTTGVNTEAFF.

The chain links TRBV7-8 to TRBJ2-3; D is possibly TRBD2 (6 bases). Deletions cut 5 bases from V and 2 bases from J, with 14 bases between. CDR1 and CDR2 (germline): SGHVS, FQNEAQ. The CDR3 runs to 15 residues. CDR3 bases: TGTGCCAGCAGCCTCGGACGGCGGGACACAGATACGCAGTATTTT. Its protein is CASSLGRRDTDTQYF.

The CDR3, as DNA: TGTGCTAGTGGTTTGGTAAAATGGGGACAGTTCTACGAGCAGTACTTC. This codes for CASGLVKWGQFYEQYF. The rearrangement links TRBV12-5 to TRBJ2-7, with 7 bases matching TRBD1. Trimming at V came to 0 bases and at J to 3 bases, leaving 8 bases not matched to a gene. This CDR3 spans 16 amino acids. The germline V gene has CDR1 LGHNT and CDR2 FRNRAP.

The J gene is TRBJ2-3, the V gene TRBV5-4; 7 bases align to TRBD2. The germline CDR1 and CDR2 sequences are SGHNT and YYREEE (reference sequence). Trimming cost V 4 bases and J 5 bases; bases outside gene matches: 10. The CDR3 consists of 15 residues. The CDR3 loop is CASSRPGREEDTQYF. CDR3 DNA sequence: TGTGCCAGCAGCCGACCGGGACGGGAGGAAGATACGCAGTATTTT.

The rearrangement uses TRBV7-6 and TRBJ2-7; TRBD2 might be the D (5 bases). Trimming shortened V by 1 base and J by 4 bases, and 20 bases separated the two germline ends. The CDR3 is 17 residues long. Germline V gives CDR1 SGHVS, CDR2 FNYEAQ. The CDR3 DNA sequence: TGTGCCAGCAGCTTAGAGGGCCCACTCGTAAGCGGATACGAGCAGTACTTC. Amino acids: CASSLEGPLVSGYEQYF. Complete variable domain (other parts from reference TRBV7-6 and TRBJ2-7): GAGVSQSPRYKVTKRGQDVALRCDPISGHVSLYWYRQALGQGPEFLTYFNYEAQQDKSGLPNDRFSAERPEGSISTLTIQRTEQRDSAMYRCASSLEGPLVSGYEQYFGPGTRLTVT.

This chain uses TRBV7-9 with TRBJ2-5; TRBD2 matches 11 bases. The V gene's germline CDR1 is SEHNR and CDR2 FQNEAQ (reference sequence). This CDR3 region has 17 residues. Trimming at V came to 4 bases and at J to 0 bases, leaving 7 bases not matched to a gene. The CDR3, as DNA: TGTGCCAGCAGCTCCCCGGGACTAGCGGAGTACCAAGAGACCCAGTACTTC. Translating it yields CASSSPGLAEYQETQYF.

This chain joins TRBV9 and TRBJ1-5; D unclear. V dropped 0 bases and J dropped 5 bases, with 6 bases sitting between them. This CDR3 is 13 amino acids long. CDR1 and CDR2 (germline): SGDLS, YYNGEE. CDR3 amino acids: CASSVAVDQPQHF. In DNA form, the CDR3 reads TGTGCCAGCAGCGTAGCTGTAGATCAGCCCCAGCATTTT.

The chain is built from TRBV7-9 and TRBJ1-4; the D is unclear. Germline CDR1 is SEHNR and CDR2 is FQNEAQ (reference sequence). The ends were cut back, 2 bases at V and 6 bases at J, with 10 bases in the middle. The CDR3 is 14 amino acids. The CDR3 region is CASSLLGGDEKLFF. In DNA, the CDR3 is TGTGCCAGCAGCTTACTCGGCGGGGATGAAAAACTGTTTTTT.

The chain couples TRBV4-3 to TRBJ1-1; D is uncertain. V dropped 0 bases and J dropped 4 bases, with 12 bases sitting between them. This CDR3 is built from 15 residues. The germline CDR1 and CDR2 sequences are LGHNA and YSLEER. The CDR3 region is CASSQDPQIATEAFF. CDR3 sequence (DNA): TGCGCCAGCAGCCAAGACCCGCAGATAGCCACTGAAGCTTTCTTT.

This rearrangement joins TRBV4-3 to TRBJ1-1; possibly TRBD1 for D (6 bases). The V gene's germline CDR1 is LGHNA and CDR2 YSLEER. The V end was cut by 0 bases, the J end by 11 bases, with 22 bases between. The CDR3 covers 16 residues. As DNA, the CDR3 is TGCGCCAGCAGCCAAGATCTGGATCCACAGGGAAGACCGGCTTTCTTT. Translating it yields CASSQDLDPQGRPAFF.

The genes are TRBV4-2 and TRBJ2-7; D not resolved. V was pared by 3 bases and J by 1 base, with 13 bases between. The CDR3 sequence is 15 residues long. Germline values: CDR1 LGHNA, CDR2 YNFKEQ. This chain's CDR3 is CASSQDYSRSYEQYF. The CDR3 DNA is TGTGCCAGCAGCCAGGATTATTCCAGGTCCTACGAGCAGTACTTC.

The chain carries TRBV27 and TRBJ1-5; D remains unclear. This CDR3 comprises 17 residues. Per germline, CDR1 MNHEY and CDR2 SMNVEV (reference sequence). Trimming stripped 5 bases from V and 2 bases from J, with 19 bases between. CDR3 nucleotide sequence: TGTGCCAGCAGTCCGATAAGGGAGTCGCGGGGCAATCAGCCCCAGCATTTT. It encodes CASSPIRESRGNQPQHF.